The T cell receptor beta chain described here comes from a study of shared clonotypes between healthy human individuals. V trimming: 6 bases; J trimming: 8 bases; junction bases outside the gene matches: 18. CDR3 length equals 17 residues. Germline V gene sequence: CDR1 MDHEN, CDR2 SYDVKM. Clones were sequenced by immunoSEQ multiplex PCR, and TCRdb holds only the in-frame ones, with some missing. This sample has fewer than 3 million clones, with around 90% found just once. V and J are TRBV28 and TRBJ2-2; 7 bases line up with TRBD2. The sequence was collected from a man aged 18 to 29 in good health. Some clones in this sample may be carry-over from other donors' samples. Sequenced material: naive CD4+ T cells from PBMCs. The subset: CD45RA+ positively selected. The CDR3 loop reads CASSPLGSGKSKGELFF. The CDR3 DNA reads TGTGCCAGCAGCCCCCTGGGGAGCGGGAAGTCAAAAGGGGAGCTGTTTTTT.